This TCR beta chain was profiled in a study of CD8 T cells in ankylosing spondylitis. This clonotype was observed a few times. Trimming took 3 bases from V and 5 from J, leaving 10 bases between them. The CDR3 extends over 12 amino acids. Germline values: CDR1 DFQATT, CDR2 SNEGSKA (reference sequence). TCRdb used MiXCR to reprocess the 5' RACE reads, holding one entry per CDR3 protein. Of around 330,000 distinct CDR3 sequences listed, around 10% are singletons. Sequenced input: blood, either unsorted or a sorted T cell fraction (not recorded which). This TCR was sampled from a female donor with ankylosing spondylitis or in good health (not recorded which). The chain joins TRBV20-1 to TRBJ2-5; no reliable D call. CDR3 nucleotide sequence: TGCAGTGCTAGGTGGGGTGGGGAGACCCAGTACTTC. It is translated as CSARWGGETQYF.